What follows is one TCR beta chain and its context. TCRdb passed the RT-PCR reads through MiXCR, listing each CDR3 protein once. In the table there are 550,000 to 750,000 distinct CDR3 sequences, 14% of which are singletons. The V gene's germline CDR1 is SGHVS and CDR2 FNYEAQ. Unmatched junction bases numbered 6, after V lost 4 bases and J lost 1 base. The CDR3 consists of 16 residues. This sequence was found in a female donor in good health, serving as a healthy control. The sequencing input was memory CD4+ T cells from blood. V and J are TRBV7-6 and TRBJ2-7; 11 bases agree with TRBD2. CDR3 sequence reads: CASSSSLAGGSYEQYF. For the CDR3, the DNA is TGTGCCAGCAGCTCCAGCCTAGCGGGAGGTTCCTACGAGCAGTACTTC.